The entry below describes one T cell receptor (beta chain). Its cognate antigen is unknown. TCRdb reprocessed the 5' RACE reads with MiXCR, giving one entry per CDR3 protein. The sample lists some 330,000 distinct CDR3 sequences, around 9.7% seen once, with roughly 9% in the top ten. Trimming took off 4 bases at V and 6 bases at J, with 10 bases between the two ends. Germline-derived CDR1 and CDR2 are SGHNT and YYREEE (reference sequence). The CDR3 loop spans 13 amino acids. The entry originates in a study of identical twins. Study observations and caveats: Modelling approaches yielded underestimates of out-of-frame TCR alpha sharing between monozygotic twins.

Among all donors, each was a healthy Caucasian. The clonotype was recovered from a woman between 50 and 59 years old in good health. The rearrangement links TRBV5-4 to TRBJ2-2; no reliable D call. Sequencing input: naive T cells sorted from blood. The CDR3 sequence is CASSHPGSGELFF. CDR3 bases: TGTGCCAGCAGCCACCCCGGGTCCGGGGAGCTGTTTTTT.